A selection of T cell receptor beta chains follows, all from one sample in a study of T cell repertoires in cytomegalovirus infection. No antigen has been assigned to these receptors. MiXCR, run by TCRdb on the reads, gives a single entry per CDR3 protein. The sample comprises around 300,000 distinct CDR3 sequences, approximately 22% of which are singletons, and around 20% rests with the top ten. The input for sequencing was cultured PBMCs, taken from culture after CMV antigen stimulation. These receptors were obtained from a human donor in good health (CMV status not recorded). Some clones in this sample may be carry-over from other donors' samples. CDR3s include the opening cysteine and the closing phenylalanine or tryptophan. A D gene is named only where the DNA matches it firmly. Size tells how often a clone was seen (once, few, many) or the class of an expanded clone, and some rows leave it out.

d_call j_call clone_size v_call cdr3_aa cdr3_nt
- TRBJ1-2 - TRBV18 CASLQGFPLTGYTF TGTGCCAGCCTCCAGGGGTTTCCATTGACGGGCTACACCTTC
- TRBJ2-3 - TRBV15 CATSRARGALSPLPTSTDTQYF TGTGCCACCAGCAGAGCCCGTGGTGCTCTTTCACCCCTACCTACTAGCACAGATACGCAGTATTTT
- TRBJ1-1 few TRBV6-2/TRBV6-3 CASSYTGPETFF TGTGCCAGCAGTTACACCGGGCCCGAAACTTTCTTT
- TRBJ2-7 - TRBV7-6 CASSLLYSYAGKDEQYF TGTGCCAGCAGCTTACTTTACAGCTACGCGGGAAAGGACGAGCAGTACTTC
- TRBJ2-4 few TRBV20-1 CSALPSVAMGQNIQYF TGCAGTGCTTTGCCATCGGTAGCGATGGGCCAAAACATTCAGTACTTC
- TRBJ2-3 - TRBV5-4 CASSLGAGLEFSDTQYF TGTGCCAGCAGCTTGGGGGCCGGACTTGAATTCTCAGATACGCAGTATTTT
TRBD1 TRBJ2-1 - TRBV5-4 CASSFRQGNEQFF TGTGCCAGCAGCTTCCGACAGGGCAATGAGCAGTTCTTC
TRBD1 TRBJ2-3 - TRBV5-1 CASSLASVRGLDTQYF TGCGCCAGCAGCTTGGCCAGCGTAAGGGGGCTGGATACGCAGTATTTT
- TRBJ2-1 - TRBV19 CASSIIGRALIYNEQFF TGTGCCAGTAGTATTATCGGCAGGGCCCTAATCTACAATGAGCAGTTCTTC
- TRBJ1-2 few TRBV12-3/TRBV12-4 CASSLRQAGGGYTF TGTGCCAGCAGTTTAAGGCAGGCGGGAGGCGGCTACACCTTC
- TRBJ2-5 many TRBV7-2 CASSRLQETQYF TGTGCCAGCAGCCGTCTTCAAGAGACCCAGTACTTC
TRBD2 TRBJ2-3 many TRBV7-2 CASSSGLAGGVDTQYF TGTGCCAGCAGCTCGGGACTAGCGGGAGGGGTGGATACGCAGTATTTT
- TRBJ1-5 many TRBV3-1 CASSVRDNQPQHF TGTGCCAGCAGCGTGAGGGACAATCAGCCCCAGCATTTT
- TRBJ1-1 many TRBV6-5 CASSYSTSVNTEAFF TGTGCCAGCAGTTACTCGACGAGTGTTAACACTGAAGCTTTCTTT
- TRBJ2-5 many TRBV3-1 CASSQTDTAGETQYF TGTGCCAGCAGCCAAACGGACACCGCCGGAGAGACCCAGTACTTC
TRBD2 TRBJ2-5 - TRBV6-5 CASSYSLRTSGMQTQYF TGTGCCAGCAGTTACTCGCTCCGGACTAGCGGAATGCAGACCCAGTACTTC
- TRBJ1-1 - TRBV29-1 CSVALGGTEAFF TGCAGCGTTGCGCTGGGGGGCACTGAAGCTTTCTTT
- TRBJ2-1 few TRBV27 CASSLFGQIYNEQFF TGTGCCAGCAGTTTATTCGGGCAGATTTACAATGAGCAGTTCTTC
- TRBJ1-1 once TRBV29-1 CSVTTRLANTEAFF TGCAGCGTTACCACTCGACTGGCGAACACTGAAGCTTTCTTT
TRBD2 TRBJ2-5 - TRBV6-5 CASSYMGSGKYQETQYF TGTGCCAGCAGTTACATGGGGAGCGGGAAGTACCAAGAGACCCAGTACTTC
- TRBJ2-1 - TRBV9 CASSPRLGGSYNEQFF TGTGCCAGCAGCCCCCGACTGGGGGGATCCTACAATGAGCAGTTCTTC
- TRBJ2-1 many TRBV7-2 CASSLGGTDEQFF TGTGCCAGCAGCTTAGGTGGTACCGATGAGCAGTTCTTC
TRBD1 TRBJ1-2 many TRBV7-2 CASSPGTGDYGYTF TGTGCCAGCAGCCCCGGGACAGGGGACTATGGCTACACCTTC